Here is one T cell receptor (beta chain) with its context. The antigen is unknown. Indicated time point: week 23, last vaccination. Every single dose of the vaccine, 300 ug of mutant IDH1 20-mer peptide, came with topical imiquimod. Sequenced by immunoSEQ multiplex PCR; TCRdb stores in-frame clones only, minus some. In the table there are 82,000 or so clones, 85% of which are singletons. The data were taken from a study of a mutant IDH1 vaccine in newly diagnosed glioma. About the research overall: Treatment recipients were about 62% male and about 40% female, and their mean age was around 39 years. Pretreatment consisted of radiotherapy, temozolomide, or both, with most receiving both.

Germline values: CDR1 MNHEY, CDR2 SVGAGI. With 7 bases clipped from V and 0 bases from J, the junction kept 5 bases outside the gene matches. The CDR3 totals 14 residues. Broader study findings: Of the patients, approximately 93% had vaccine-induced immune responses.

The rearrangement joins TRBV6-5 to TRBJ2-7, with 8 bases matching TRBD1. The sample in question was PBMCs, obtained from a glioma patient whose treatment included an IDH1 peptide vaccine. The receptor was derived from a man aged 30 to 45 with glioma. Some clones in this sample may be carry-over from other donors' samples. The CDR3 region is CASNRDRISYEQYF. CDR3 coding DNA: TGTGCCAGCAACCGGGACAGGATCTCCTACGAGCAGTACTTC.